This T cell receptor (beta chain) was identified during a study of Ad26.COV2.S vaccination and SARS-CoV-2 variants. Study-wide context: Once, or twice with 56 days between doses, Ad26.COV2.S was given intramuscularly. Regarding the study as a whole: Vaccine and placebo groups showed comparable non-spike TCR breadth.

A remark on this clone: Antigen unknown.

Clones were sequenced by immunoSEQ multiplex PCR, and TCRdb holds only the in-frame ones, with some missing. This sample carries hundreds of thousands of clones, 89% of them seen once, and the ten largest clones take roughly 2.5%. V was cut by 4 bases and J by 5 bases, with 12 bases left in between. Per the germline V gene, CDR1 is SNHLY and CDR2 is FYNNEI. The CDR3 is 13 residues long. Noted treatment: roughly 18 received Ad26.COV2.S at low or high dose, single or two shots; several received placebo; per-sample allocation not given. Day 63 after the first vaccine or placebo injection was the time point for sampling. An Ad26 vector expressing Wuhan-strain SARS-CoV-2 spike served as the vaccine.

The material was peripheral blood, obtained in a trial of Ad26.COV2.S vaccine versus placebo. The sequence was obtained from a person aged 18 to 65 who received the Ad26.COV2.S COVID-19 vaccine or a placebo. V gene TRBV2 combines with J gene TRBJ2-7; D is perhaps TRBD1 (6 bases). The CDR3 is CASSVGAGDEQYF. In DNA form, the CDR3 reads TGTGCCAGCAGTGTGGGCGCAGGGGACGAGCAGTACTTC.